This entry lists 23 T cell receptor beta chains sequenced from one sample in a study of blood T cell repertoires in COVID-19. Measured with immunoSEQ multiplex PCR; TCRdb has only the in-frame clones, and not every one. This sample carries around 280,000 clones, around nine tenths of them seen once, and the ten largest clones take approximately 11%. Sequencing was done on a sample of peripheral blood. Receptor source: a woman aged 25 to 39 with COVID-19, enrolled during active disease.

The CDR3 here is CAIRAGPNYGYTF. In DNA form, the CDR3 reads TGTGCCATCAGGGCAGGGCCCAACTATGGCTACACCTTC. The chain links TRBV10-3 to TRBJ1-2; D might be TRBD1 (5 bases). Germline CDR1 reads ENHRY; CDR2 reads SYGVKD. V was cut by 6 bases and J by 2 bases, with 10 bases left in between. The CDR3 runs to 13 residues.

The chain carries TRBV6-6 and TRBJ1-2; D possibly corresponds to TRBD1 (5 bases). The germline gives CDR1 MNHNY, CDR2 SVGAGI (reference sequence). The CDR3 has 15 residues. The V and J ends lost 4 bases and 5 bases respectively, with 17 bases between them. CDR3 amino acids: CASSSLVGGGYGYTF. Here the CDR3 DNA reads TGTGCCAGCAGTTCCCTAGTGGGGGGTGGATATGGCTACACCTTC.

The chain employs TRBV7-2 and TRBJ2-3, with D possibly TRBD2 on 6 matching bases. CDR1 is SGHTA and CDR2 is FQGNSA in the germline V gene. The CDR3 is made up of 15 amino acids. V dropped 3 bases and J dropped 0 bases, with 10 bases sitting between them. In DNA, the CDR3 is TGTGCCAGCAGCTTGGCCGGGACTAGCACAGATACGCAGTATTTT. It yields the protein CASSLAGTSTDTQYF. Complete variable domain (other parts from reference TRBV7-2 and TRBJ2-3): GAGVSQSPSNKVTEKGKDVELRCDPISGHTALYWYRQSLGQGLEFLIYFQGNSAPDKSGLPSDRFSAERTGGSVSTLTIQRTQQEDSAVYLCASSLAGTSTDTQYFGPGTRLTVL.

The J gene is TRBJ2-1, the V gene TRBV28, with 10 bases identical to TRBD1. V lost 6 bases to trimming and J lost 8 bases; unmatched junction nucleotides: 7. This CDR3 has 14 amino acids. The germline V gene has CDR1 MDHEN and CDR2 SYDVKM. The CDR3 DNA follows: TGTGCCAGCAGGGGACAGGGGAGGATCTATGAGCAGTTCTTC. Its protein product is CASRGQGRIYEQFF.

The chain links TRBV18 to TRBJ2-5, with 9 nucleotides matching TRBD1. Unmatched junction bases numbered 10, after V lost 2 bases and J lost 9 bases. Germline lookup yields CDR1 KGHSH and CDR2 LQKENI. This CDR3 has 15 amino acids. As DNA, the CDR3 is TGTGCCAGCTCACCAGAACAGGGGGCCCTCGGGGCCCAGTACTTC. Encoded protein: CASSPEQGALGAQYF.

The rearrangement joins TRBV3-1 (or the pseudogene TRBV3-2) to TRBJ1-6; 7 bases line up with TRBD1. The CDR3 sequence is 16 residues long. V trimming: 3 bases; J trimming: 9 bases; junction bases outside the gene matches: 11. Germline-derived CDR1 and CDR2 are LGHDT and YNNKEL (reference sequence). CDR3 DNA: TGTGCCAGCAGCCATTGGGGGACAGCCAGTGGTTCACCCCTCCACTTT. It translates to CASSHWGTASGSPLHF.

J is TRBJ2-2 and V is TRBV19; the match to TRBD2 covers 13 bases. Germline-derived CDR1 and CDR2 are LNHDA and SQIVND (reference sequence). With 7 bases clipped from V and 8 bases from J, the junction kept 7 bases outside the gene matches. The CDR3 spans 15 residues. In DNA, the CDR3 is TGTGCCAGTACCAGGGGACTAGCGGGAACGGGGGAGCTGTTTTTT. Its translation: CASTRGLAGTGELFF.

This chain connects TRBV7-9 to TRBJ2-3; D might be TRBD1 (5 bases). Germline V lookup: CDR1 SEHNR, CDR2 FQNEAQ (reference sequence). With 3 bases removed from V and 3 bases from J, the gap between germline ends came to 10 bases. The CDR3 spans 14 residues. The CDR3 loop is CASSFYPGTDTQYF. CDR3 DNA: TGTGCCAGCAGCTTTTATCCAGGGACAGATACGCAGTATTTT.

In DNA form, the CDR3 reads TGTGCCTGGGGATACGGGGCAGGGGGCTTTTACGAGCAGTACTTC. Amino acid sequence: CAWGYGAGGFYEQYF. The chain joins TRBV30 to TRBJ2-7, with 8 positions matching TRBD1. Germline V gene sequence: CDR1 GTSNPN, CDR2 SVGIG (reference sequence). Trimming removed 5 bases from V and 4 bases from J; junction bases left unmatched: 13. The CDR3 runs 15 residues. The whole variable domain, remainder taken from reference TRBV30 and TRBJ2-7, is SQTIHQWPATLVQPVGSPLSLECTVEGTSNPNLYWYRQAAGRGLQLLFYSVGIGQISSEVPQNLSASRPQDRQFILSSKKLLLSDSGFYLCAWGYGAGGFYEQYFGPGTRLTVT.

Worth noting for this clone: At one boundary the junction diverges from the germline segment, which might be a read error. The chain couples TRBV24-1 to TRBJ2-7; D gene uncertain. Germline loops: CDR1 KGHDR, CDR2 SFDVKD. There are 14 residues in the CDR3. The CDR3 here is CATSTQASSYEQCF. The DNA for the CDR3 is TGTGCCACCAGTACTCAGGCTTCATCCTACGAGCAGTGCTTC.

The gene calls are TRBV19 and TRBJ1-1; no clear D. CDR3 length: 13 residues. Germline CDR1 is LNHDA and CDR2 is SQIVND (reference sequence). V lost 3 bases and J lost 1, with 6 bases in between. CDR3 coding DNA: TGTGCCAGTAGTATTTCGGGGAACACTGAAGCTTTCTTT. Encoded protein: CASSISGNTEAFF.

This chain uses TRBV7-2 with TRBJ2-2; D possibly corresponds to TRBD2 (5 bases). The CDR3 spans 15 residues. The V end was cut by 3 bases, the J end by 1 base, with 9 bases between. CDR1 is SGHTA and CDR2 is FQGNSA in the germline V gene. The CDR3 DNA follows: TGTGCCAGCAGCTTCGGACGGGGGAACACCGGGGAGCTGTTTTTT. Amino acid sequence: CASSFGRGNTGELFF.

V and J are TRBV6-5 and TRBJ1-6; 7 nucleotides align to TRBD1. CDR1 is MNHEY, CDR2 SVGAGI, per germline. The CDR3 is made up of 13 amino acids. After removal of 9 bases from V and 14 bases from J, the junction contained 13 bases not matched to a gene. This chain's CDR3 is CASTGQEFTALHF. In nucleotides, the CDR3 is TGTGCCAGTACCGGACAGGAATTCACTGCCCTCCACTTT.

The V gene is TRBV18, the J gene TRBJ1-1, with TRBD1 matching over 9 bases. The CDR3 consists of 14 residues. Germline V gene lookup returns CDR1 KGHSH and CDR2 LQKENI. The ends lost 2 bases at V and 6 bases at J; junction bases unmatched: 4. This CDR3 is CASSPGTGIPEAFF. The CDR3 DNA reads as TGTGCCAGCTCACCAGGGACAGGGATCCCTGAAGCTTTCTTT.

V usage is TRBV7-3 and J usage is TRBJ2-1; TRBD2 matches at 10 bases. J lost 8 bases, V lost 5 bases, and 6 bases had no gene match. The CDR3 consists of 14 residues. The germline gives CDR1 SGHTA, CDR2 FQGTGA. CDR3 amino acids: CASSRDGLADEQFF. CDR3 DNA: TGTGCCAGCAGCCGAGATGGACTAGCGGATGAGCAGTTCTTC. Together with reference TRBV7-3 and TRBJ2-1, the CDR3 gives the full variable domain: GAGVSQTPSNKVTEKGKYVELRCDPISGHTALYWYRQSLGQGPEFLIYFQGTGAADDSGLPNDRFFAVRPEGSVSTLKIQRTERGDSAVYLCASSRDGLADEQFFGPGTRLTVL.

The V and J genes are TRBV5-1 and TRBJ1-5; 8 bases line up with TRBD1. The CDR3 is 16 residues long. Unmatched junction bases numbered 15, after V lost 2 bases and J lost 11 bases. Looked up from germline, CDR1 is SGHRS and CDR2 is YFSETQ. CDR3 DNA sequence: TGCGCCAGCAGCTTAGGGACCGGACAGGGAGAATCGGCCCAGCATTTT. It is translated as CASSLGTGQGESAQHF.

This clone was observed a single time. The CDR3, as DNA: TGCGCCAGCAGTCCTCTAGCGGGAGTAGGCGAGCAGTACTTC. This encodes CASSPLAGVGEQYF. The chain employs TRBV5-1 and TRBJ2-7; 10 nucleotides align to TRBD2. The CDR3 length is 14 residues. Trimming cost V 5 bases and J 6 bases; bases outside gene matches: 8. CDR1 and CDR2 from the germline V gene are SGHRS and YFSETQ.

This sequence joins TRBV25-1 and TRBJ2-3, with 12 bases identical to TRBD2. Germline CDR1 is MGHDK and CDR2 is SYGVNS. The V gene end was trimmed by 1 base and the J gene end by 3 bases; junction bases not matched to a gene: 5. The CDR3 totals 17 residues. The CDR3 nucleotides read TGTGCCAGCAGTGAATCGTCGCTAGCGGGAGGGACAGATACGCAGTATTTT. The encoded protein is CASSESSLAGGTDTQYF.

The chain joins TRBV6-5 to TRBJ1-2, with D unclear. Germline V CDR1 and CDR2: MNHEY, SVGAGI. This CDR3 is built from 15 residues. V lost 0 bases and J 2 bases, leaving 10 bases between the germline ends. DNA of the CDR3: TGTGCCAGCAGTTACTCGAGGCTGACCAACTATGGCTACACCTTC. Translating it yields CASSYSRLTNYGYTF.

The chain links TRBV19 to TRBJ2-5, with 8 bases aligning to TRBD1. Trimming took 1 base from V and 2 from J; bases not matched to a gene: 3. The CDR3 runs 15 residues. Germline CDR1 reads LNHDA; CDR2 reads SQIVND (reference sequence). CDR3 DNA sequence: TGTGCCAGTAGTATAGCCGGGACAGGACAAGAGACCCAGTACTTC. This sequence encodes CASSIAGTGQETQYF.

This chain's CDR3 is CSVEDQTSARYEQYF. In DNA form, the CDR3 reads TGCAGCGTTGAAGATCAGACTAGCGCTCGGTACGAGCAGTACTTC. The chain employs TRBV29-1 and TRBJ2-7; TRBD2 aligns across 8 bases. This CDR3 contains 15 residues. The trim removed 0 bases at V and 4 bases at J, leaving 8 bases unmatched. Germline lookup yields CDR1 SQVTM and CDR2 ANQGSEA.

V and J are TRBV5-1 and TRBJ2-7, with no clear D. V dropped 4 bases and J dropped 8 bases, with 22 bases sitting between them. This CDR3 is 15 amino acids long. CDR1 and CDR2 from the germline V gene are SGHRS and YFSETQ. The CDR3 DNA sequence: TGCGCCAGCAGCCCAGCCGCTGACGACGGCGGTCAGCAGTACTTC. It encodes CASSPAADDGGQQYF.

The chain recombines TRBV7-9 with TRBJ2-3; D perhaps matches TRBD2 (5 bases). Trimming took off 5 bases at V and 3 bases at J, with 9 bases between the two ends. Germline values: CDR1 SEHNR, CDR2 FQNEAQ (reference sequence). The CDR3 loop spans 13 amino acids. The CDR3 sequence is CASSHRETDTQYF. CDR3 nucleotide sequence: TGTGCCAGCAGCCATAGGGAGACAGATACGCAGTATTTT.